This T cell receptor beta chain was documented in a study of blood T cell repertoires in COVID-19. As for the study in general: The United States, Italy and Spain supplied acute and convalescent COVID-19 samples. Nucleic acid was either cDNA or gDNA, and it came from T cells, B-cell-depleted T cells, or PBMCs.

This CDR3 contains 14 residues. V gave up 0 bases and J gave up 5 bases, with 14 bases separating them. The germline V gene has CDR1 GTSNPN and CDR2 SVGIG (reference sequence). The authors' processing: Amplification with reference gene primers provided the estimates of nucleated cell counts. The method was immunoSEQ multiplex PCR; TCRdb's version includes in-frame clones alone and lacks a portion of them. V and J calls and clone size follow that table, whereas D and trimming were derived from the DNA. In the table there are about 110,000 clones, roughly 85% of which are singletons. The source is a human donor in a cohort sampled during active COVID-19. This rearrangement joins TRBV30 to TRBJ2-7, with D perhaps TRBD2 (6 bases). Sequences were obtained from peripheral blood. The DNA of the CDR3 is TGTGCCTGGAGTGTACCAGGGAGGTCGAACGAGCAGTACTTC. The encoded protein is CAWSVPGRSNEQYF.